The 13 T cell receptor beta chains in this list originate from one sample, sequenced in a study of T cell changes during pregnancy in multiple sclerosis (dated by TCRdb to about 2019). Receptors were amplified or captured by the immunoSEQ multiplex PCR assay. The clones in this table, taken by TCRdb from immuneACCESS, are in-frame only. Not every clone is retained; where verified, under half of the shortfall comes from an unresolved V gene, and the cause of the rest is unknown. Recorded for this sample are around 50,000 clones; around 92% of them occurred a single time. The top ten clonotypes cover 3.5% to 5% of the sample. The starting material was CD8+ T cells from peripheral blood mononuclear cells, obtained in the first trimester of pregnancy. These receptors originate from a female donor with multiple sclerosis, enrolled in a pregnancy study.

V is TRBV30 and J is TRBJ1-1; the D gene is possibly TRBD1 (5 bases). The CDR3 runs 19 residues. The V end lost 0 bases, the J end lost 0 bases, and 23 bases lay between the germline ends. Germline V lookup: CDR1 GTSNPN, CDR2 SVGIG (reference sequence). CDR3 sequence (DNA): TGTGCCTGGAGTGTATTCTGTTCATTGGCAGGGCCGATGAACACTGAAGCTTTCTTT. Its translation: CAWSVFCSLAGPMNTEAFF.

The sample holds one count of this clone. V usage is TRBV5-1 and J usage is TRBJ2-7; D is possibly TRBD1 (6 bases). V was pared by 0 bases and J by 4 bases, with 8 bases between. Germline V gene sequence: CDR1 SGHRS, CDR2 YFSETQ. The CDR3 extends over 13 amino acids. CDR3 DNA: TGCGCCAGCAGCTTGGTACAGGGTTACGAGCAGTACTTC. Its protein product is CASSLVQGYEQYF.

The CDR3 region is CSALTAGGNTEAFF. The CDR3 coding sequence is TGCAGCGCCCTAACGGCAGGGGGGAACACTGAAGCTTTCTTT. J is TRBJ1-1 and V is TRBV29-1, with 7 bases lining up with TRBD1. The J segment lost 1 base and the V segment lost 7 bases, leaving 9 bases of the junction unmatched. The germline CDR1 and CDR2 sequences are SQVTM and ANQGSEA. CDR3 length equals 14 residues.

The gene calls are TRBV7-7 and TRBJ1-3; 10 bases line up with TRBD1. V was pared by 3 bases and J by 3 bases, with 5 bases of the junction left unmatched. CDR1 is SSHAT and CDR2 is FNYEAQ in the germline V gene (reference sequence). This CDR3 is 16 amino acids long. The CDR3 sequence: CASSLTDRGLGNTIYF. CDR3 coding DNA: TGTGCCAGCAGCTTGACCGACAGGGGGCTTGGAAACACCATATATTTT.

The chain combines TRBV4-1 with TRBJ1-5; D not certain. V dropped 0 bases and J dropped 0 bases, with 9 bases sitting between them. Germline values: CDR1 MGHRA, CDR2 YSYEKL. This CDR3 has 16 residues. CDR3 nucleotide sequence: TGCGCCAGCAGCCAAGAGAGAGAATATAGCAATCAGCCCCAGCATTTT. The encoded protein is CASSQEREYSNQPQHF.

The V and J genes are TRBV4-1 and TRBJ1-1, with no clear D. Germline CDR1 and CDR2: MGHRA and YSYEKL. Trimming removed 1 base from V and 1 base from J, with 10 bases in between. The CDR3 extends over 15 amino acids. The CDR3 protein is CASSQVVRENTEAFF. CDR3 bases: TGCGCCAGCAGCCAAGTTGTGAGGGAGAACACTGAAGCTTTCTTT.

The rearrangement joins TRBV27 to TRBJ1-1; D not certain. In germline, CDR1 is MNHEY, CDR2 SMNVEV (reference sequence). The CDR3 sequence is 14 residues long. V was shortened by 5 bases and J by 1 base, with 11 bases between the two germline ends. In nucleotides, the CDR3 is TGTGCCAGCAGTCCTGGCACAGCGAACACTGAAGCTTTCTTT. It codes for CASSPGTANTEAFF.

The CDR3 here is CASSRRRNNQPQHF. CDR3 DNA sequence: TGTGCCAGCAGCCGGCGGAGGAACAATCAGCCCCAGCATTTT. The chain combines TRBV5-8 with TRBJ1-5; D gene uncertain. Per germline, CDR1 SGHTS and CDR2 YDEGEE. The germline V and J ends were trimmed by 4 bases and 3 bases, with 11 bases remaining between them. The CDR3 contains 14 residues.

This rearrangement joins TRBV4-3 to TRBJ2-7; D may be TRBD1 (6 bases). The germline V and J ends were trimmed by 4 bases and 0 bases, with 13 bases remaining between them. The CDR3 contains 15 residues. The V gene's germline CDR1 is LGHNA and CDR2 YSLEER. As DNA, the CDR3 is TGCGCCAGCAGCCGGTACCGGGACACCTCCTACGAGCAGTACTTC. Amino acid sequence: CASSRYRDTSYEQYF.

The chain has TRBV6-4 and TRBJ2-3; TRBD2 aligns across 9 bases. In germline, CDR1 is MRHNA, CDR2 SNTAGT. V gave up 2 bases and J gave up 5 bases; unmatched junction bases: 2. The CDR3 contains 14 residues. The CDR3 sequence is CASSDLAGKDTQYF. Written as DNA, the CDR3 is TGTGCCAGCAGTGACCTAGCGGGAAAAGATACGCAGTATTTT.

Worth noting for this clone: The sample contains more than one DNA sequence encoding this CDR3. The rearrangement links TRBV27 to TRBJ2-1; D might be TRBD2 (6 bases). The V end lost 2 bases, the J end lost 4 bases, and 9 bases lay between the germline ends. This CDR3 spans 14 amino acids. In germline, CDR1 is MNHEY, CDR2 SMNVEV (reference sequence). The CDR3 nucleotides read TGTGCCAGCAGTTTAGGGACTGGTTACAATGAGCAGTTCTTC. It encodes CASSLGTGYNEQFF.

The chain uses TRBV7-9 and TRBJ1-4; D call uncertain. Per germline, CDR1 SEHNR and CDR2 FQNEAQ (reference sequence). V was pared by 6 bases and J by 0 bases, with 5 bases between. The CDR3 runs to 13 residues. This CDR3 reads CASSTATNEKLFF. The CDR3, as DNA: TGTGCCAGCAGTACTGCAACTAATGAAAAACTGTTTTTT.

This chain uses TRBV7-9 with TRBJ1-2, with 10 bases that match TRBD1. After removal of 2 bases from V and 8 bases from J, the junction contained 5 bases not matched to a gene. Germline CDR1 is SEHNR and CDR2 is FQNEAQ (reference sequence). This CDR3 spans 14 amino acids. In DNA, the CDR3 is TGTGCCAGCAGCTTAACGACAGGGGGCGACGGCTACACCTTC. This gives the protein CASSLTTGGDGYTF. The entire variable domain, with the rest obtained from reference TRBV7-9 and TRBJ1-2, is as follows: DTGVSQNPRHKITKRGQNVTFRCDPISEHNRLYWYRQTLGQGPEFLTYFQNEAQLEKSRLLSDRFSAERPKGSFSTLEIQRTEQGDSAMYLCASSLTTGGDGYTFGSGTRLTVV.